The present TCR beta chain was sequenced within a study of cytotoxic CD8 clonotypes in ibrutinib-treated CLL. Study as a whole: Patients: roughly twelve relapsed/refractory, roughly 15 treatment-naive, approximately 18 IGHV unmutated. Regarding the study as a whole: Clonality went up at the time of ibrutinib response, stayed stable in sustained remission, and later dropped back toward its baseline level at progression. Sampling times (in sustained-remission versus progressing patients) were not the same. In comparison with age-matched healthy donors, baseline clonality was higher and tracked circulating CD8+ T-cell counts.

In the case of this clone: The antigen remains unidentified.

V was clipped by 9 bases and J by 4 bases, with 15 bases between them. The length of the CDR3 is 13 residues. Germline loops: CDR1 MDHEN, CDR2 SYDVKM. Assay used: immunoSEQ multiplex PCR; TCRdb lists only in-frame clones, some missing. The sample has approximately 80,000 clones, roughly 84% seen once; the top ten hold around 5%. The origin of this receptor is a human donor with chronic lymphocytic leukemia. This specimen was PBMCs, taken before ibrutinib treatment. The chain combines TRBV28 with TRBJ1-2; D not certain. The CDR3 protein is CASTVGEVYGYTF. The CDR3 bases are TGTGCCAGTACCGTTGGGGAGGTCTATGGCTACACCTTC.